Here is one T cell receptor (beta chain) with its context. Its antigen is unknown. The data are from a study of cytomegalovirus exposure and HLA in healthy donors. The wider study: Prior work identified around 120 million unique TCR beta sequences in 150 million to 200 million T cells.

Study conclusions and caveats: The study assumed roughly uniform donor sequencing depth for presence/absence analyses. In a later analysis, approximately 15,000 TCR beta sequences were associated with HLA alleles at 0.05 false discovery rate.

The PCR employed 60 Vbeta primers together with 13 Jbeta primers. Generated by immunoSEQ multiplex PCR, the TCRdb table keeps only in-frame clones and is missing some. The table records roughly 200,000 clones, 70% to 85% of them present only once. CDR1 and CDR2 (germline): SGHRS, YFSETQ. V lost 0 bases, J lost 7 bases, and 6 bases stayed unmatched. This CDR3 is 16 amino acids long. The source is an older woman in good health and CMV-seropositive. Sequencing input: PBMCs. This chain joins TRBV5-1 and TRBJ2-1; 11 positions match TRBD2. The CDR3 region has the DNA TGCGCCAGCAGCTTGGTAGCGGGAGGGCCAGAGAATGAGCAGTTCTTC. Residues: CASSLVAGGPENEQFF.